This T cell receptor (beta chain) was obtained from a study of OX40 agonist ivuxolimab in advanced cancers. Across the whole study: The diagnoses of dose-escalation patients were hepatocellular carcinoma, melanoma, renal cell or head and neck cancer. Of mixed ages from about 20 to 85 and averaging approximately 60 years, the group was around 78% male.

Trimming removed 6 bases from V and 2 bases from J; junction bases left unmatched: 1. The CDR3 runs to 13 residues. Germline loops: CDR1 SNHLY, CDR2 FYNNEI. The repertoire was sequenced with immunoSEQ multiplex PCR; TCRdb's copy has only in-frame clones and lacks some. The sample has tens of thousands of clones, 65% to 85% seen once; the top ten hold less than 1.2%. Peripheral blood came from all dose cohorts at three timepoints. The chain recombines TRBV2 with TRBJ2-3; 8 bases are shared with TRBD1. The sample consisted of CD4+ or CD8+ T cells sorted from blood, taken in a trial of the OX40 agonist ivuxolimab. The TCR originated in an adult with an advanced solid tumor such as melanoma, head and neck, liver or kidney cancer. The CDR3 region is CASRDRVTDTQYF. CDR3 DNA: TGTGCCAGCAGGGACAGGGTCACAGATACGCAGTATTTT. The entire variable domain, with the rest obtained from reference TRBV2 and TRBJ2-3, is as follows: EPEVTQTPSHQVTQMGQEVILRCVPISNHLYFYWYRQILGQKVEFLVSFYNNEISEKSEIFDDQFSVERPDGSNFTLKIRSTKLEDSAMYFCASRDRVTDTQYFGPGTRLTVL.